The T cell receptor beta chain under discussion was sequenced for a study of neoadjuvant anti-PD-1 for oral cavity cancer. As regards this clone: The target antigen is unknown.

Blood libraries mostly used approximately 0.5 ug genomic DNA, six replicates each. Method: immunoSEQ multiplex PCR; TCRdb's copy keeps in-frame clones and lacks some. This repertoire shows fewer than 20,000 clones, 67% found once; its top ten account for approximately 2.5%. General study findings and limits: Only three patients per response group were TCR-analyzed; validation needed.

This TCR derives from a person aged 40 to 85 with oral cavity squamous cell carcinoma. The source was PBMCs, collected before nivolumab (anti-PD-1) treatment.

CDR3: CAISESGGNQPQHF. In DNA, the CDR3 is TGTGCCATCAGTGAGTCGGGCGGGAATCAGCCCCAGCATTTT. The rearrangement uses TRBV10-3 and TRBJ1-5; D is unresolved. Trimming cost V 0 bases and J 4 bases, with 7 bases left between them. The CDR3 covers 14 residues. The germline V gene has CDR1 ENHRY and CDR2 SYGVKD.